This entry is about one TCR beta chain. The entry originates in a study of blood T cell repertoires in COVID-19. The overall study: The United States, Italy and Spain supplied acute and convalescent COVID-19 samples. The cDNA or gDNA used as material had been derived from T cells, B-cell-depleted T cells, or PBMCs.

Germline V gene data show CDR1 as MDHEN and CDR2 as SYDVKM. The junction had 10 bases not matched to a gene; V was cut back by 8 bases and J by 7 bases. The CDR3 consists of 13 residues. How the authors handled the data: Cell counts per sample came from amplifying reference gene primers. Method: immunoSEQ multiplex PCR; TCRdb's copy keeps in-frame clones and lacks some. The DNA was the basis for D and trimming; V, J and clone size are from that table. The data hold approximately 360,000 clones, with nearly 90% observed a single time. The gene calls are TRBV28 and TRBJ1-2; 7 positions match TRBD1. The receptor comes from a man between 18 and 29 years old with active or convalescent COVID-19. Sequenced input: peripheral blood. CDR3 DNA: TGTGCCAGCTCGGGACAGCCCCTCGGTGGCTACACCTTC. Its translation: CASSGQPLGGYTF.